The 28 T cell receptor beta chains below come from one sample, sequenced in a study of shared clonotypes between healthy human individuals (TCRdb year 2020). The library was prepared using the immunoSEQ multiplex PCR assay. The clones in this table, taken by TCRdb from immuneACCESS, are in-frame only. Not every clone is retained; where verified, under half of the shortfall comes from an unresolved V gene, and the cause of the rest is unknown. The sample table contains about 2.3 million clones; only one count was recorded for about 90% of them. Jointly, the top ten make up approximately 0.4% of the sample. The sample taken for sequencing was naive CD4+ T cells from PBMCs. The cell subset or site label, read with the paper, signifies: CD45RA+ positively selected. These receptors were collected from a young man in good health. Some clones in this sample may be carry-over from other donors' samples.

The V gene is TRBV9, the J gene TRBJ2-1; 14 positions agree with TRBD2. CDR1 is SGDLS, CDR2 YYNGEE, per germline. The CDR3 is 16 amino acids. J gave up 10 bases and V 4 bases, and 10 bases lay outside the gene matches. In DNA, the CDR3 is TGTGCCAGCAGCCCCCGCGGGACTAGCGGGAGTGGGGAGCAGTTCTTC. The encoded protein is CASSPRGTSGSGEQFF.

This clone has just one count. The rearrangement uses TRBV7-3 and TRBJ1-2, with D possibly TRBD1 on 5 matching bases. V was pared by 0 bases and J by 5 bases, with 10 bases between. The CDR3 sequence is 14 residues long. Germline CDR1 is SGHTA and CDR2 is FQGTGA. In DNA, the CDR3 is TGTGCCAGCAGCTTAACTGGGGCCGGATATGGCTACACCTTC. Translating it yields CASSLTGAGYGYTF.

V usage is TRBV4-1 and J usage is TRBJ2-3, with D possibly TRBD2 on 5 matching bases. CDR1 is MGHRA, CDR2 YSYEKL, per germline. The CDR3 is 14 residues long. V was shortened by 2 bases and J by 4 bases, with 10 bases between the two germline ends. CDR3 amino acids: CASSQLGVADTQYF. The CDR3 DNA reads TGCGCCAGCAGCCAACTCGGGGTGGCAGATACGCAGTATTTT.

The chain carries TRBV7-2 and TRBJ2-3; D is ambiguous. Germline V CDR1 and CDR2: SGHTA, FQGNSA. CDR3 length: 13 residues. V was clipped by 3 bases and J by 2 bases, with 6 bases between them. CDR3 DNA sequence: TGTGCCAGCAGCTTCCCAAACACAGATACGCAGTATTTT. This encodes CASSFPNTDTQYF.

The chain joins TRBV28 to TRBJ1-2; perhaps TRBD1 as D (5 bases). Germline V gene data show CDR1 as MDHEN and CDR2 as SYDVKM. The CDR3 has 20 amino acids. The V and J ends lost 3 bases and 4 bases respectively, with 30 bases between them. The CDR3 DNA reads TGTGCCAGCAGTTTTTCCTCGTGGCGCACAAACTCACCCGGGGCCTATGGCTACACCTTC. Amino acids: CASSFSSWRTNSPGAYGYTF.

The gene calls are TRBV27 and TRBJ2-5; the match to TRBD2 covers 8 bases. Per the germline V gene, CDR1 is MNHEY and CDR2 is SMNVEV (reference sequence). The CDR3 consists of 15 residues. The J segment lost 5 bases and the V segment lost 4 bases, leaving 9 bases of the junction unmatched. The DNA for the CDR3 is TGTGCCAGCAGTTCGGGAGGGGCAGGAGAGGAGACCCAGTACTTC. Its protein product is CASSSGGAGEETQYF.

In its sample, this clone was seen once. The genes are TRBV6-1 and TRBJ2-1, with D possibly matching TRBD2 (6 bases). V shed 0 bases and J shed 9 bases, with 9 bases lying between them. Germline lookup yields CDR1 MNHNS and CDR2 SASEGT. The CDR3 is 13 residues long. CDR3 protein: CASSEAEGGEQFF. The CDR3 DNA is TGTGCCAGCAGTGAAGCAGAGGGAGGTGAGCAGTTCTTC.

The chain is built from TRBV9 and TRBJ2-1; 7 nucleotides match TRBD2. The CDR3 length is 16 residues. Germline CDR1 reads SGDLS; CDR2 reads YYNGEE. V dropped 3 bases and J dropped 0; count of bases not matched to a gene: 6. The CDR3 reads CASSGLAVSSYNEQFF. CDR3 DNA sequence: TGTGCCAGCAGCGGCCTAGCGGTAAGCTCCTACAATGAGCAGTTCTTC.

This chain joins TRBV4-2 and TRBJ2-5, with unresolved D. Per germline, CDR1 LGHNA and CDR2 YNFKEQ. This CDR3 has 13 residues. Between the trimmed V and J ends, which lost 3 bases and 4 bases, there was a span of 9 bases. The CDR3 region is CASSQAVRETQYF. The DNA of the CDR3 is TGTGCCAGCAGCCAGGCCGTGAGAGAGACCCAGTACTTC.

In the case of this clone: Other DNA sequences from this sample encode an identical CDR3 as well. CDR3 loop: CASSLWTGSSYEQYF. CDR3 sequence (DNA): TGCGCCAGCAGCTTGTGGACAGGGTCCTCCTACGAGCAGTACTTC. This sequence joins TRBV5-1 and TRBJ2-7, with 8 bases identical to TRBD1. V lost 1 base to trimming and J lost 0 bases; unmatched junction nucleotides: 3. Germline V lookup: CDR1 SGHRS, CDR2 YFSETQ. The CDR3 loop spans 15 amino acids.

This rearrangement joins TRBV10-2 to TRBJ2-5; 10 bases are shared with TRBD2. The CDR3 contains 15 residues. CDR1 is WSHSY, CDR2 SAAADI, per germline. V shed 4 bases, J shed 1 base, and the junction held 3 bases outside the gene matches. The CDR3 is CASSGTSGIQETQYF. Here the CDR3 DNA reads TGCGCCAGCAGTGGGACTAGCGGTATCCAAGAGACCCAGTACTTC.

V gene TRBV7-2 combines with J gene TRBJ2-5; D is undetermined. The CDR3 runs to 13 residues. The germline V and J ends were trimmed by 5 bases and 3 bases, with 10 bases remaining between them. CDR1 SGHTA and CDR2 FQGNSA come from the germline V gene. The CDR3 here is CASSRDYKETQYF. In DNA, the CDR3 is TGTGCCAGCAGCCGAGATTATAAAGAGACCCAGTACTTC.

V and J are TRBV6-1 and TRBJ1-2; D possibly corresponds to TRBD1 (5 bases). The germline V gene encodes CDR1 MNHNS and CDR2 SASEGT. Trimming left V 10 bases short and J 2 bases short, with 14 bases between. The CDR3 covers 13 residues. This CDR3 is CATKWGSNYGYTF. The CDR3 DNA sequence: TGTGCCACGAAGTGGGGGTCCAACTATGGCTACACCTTC.

CDR3 sequence reads: CSARMTSGRGYEQFF. CDR3 DNA: TGCAGCGCAAGGATGACTAGCGGGAGGGGCTATGAGCAGTTCTTC. The chain joins TRBV29-1 to TRBJ2-1; TRBD2 matches at 14 bases. The CDR3 has 15 amino acids. The J segment lost 8 bases and the V segment lost 7 bases, leaving 10 bases of the junction unmatched. Germline CDR1 is SQVTM and CDR2 is ANQGSEA.

The sample holds a few counts of this clone. This chain joins TRBV7-9 and TRBJ1-5; the match to TRBD1 covers 9 bases. The CDR3 has 13 amino acids. Trimming took 6 bases from V and 5 from J; bases not matched to a gene: 2. Germline-derived CDR1 and CDR2 are SEHNR and FQNEAQ (reference sequence). The DNA of the CDR3 is TGTGCCAGCAGGCGGACAGGGGATCAGCCCCAGCATTTT. This sequence encodes CASRRTGDQPQHF. The variable domain in full, with the rest retrieved from reference TRBV7-9 and TRBJ1-5, is DTGVSQNPRHKITKRGQNVTFRCDPISEHNRLYWYRQTLGQGPEFLTYFQNEAQLEKSRLLSDRFSAERPKGSFSTLEIQRTEQGDSAMYLCASRRTGDQPQHFGDGTRLSIL.

In the case of this clone: Other nucleotide sequences in the sample specify the same CDR3. V gene TRBV7-2 combines with J gene TRBJ1-2; D gene ambiguous. V lost 4 bases to trimming and J lost 8 bases, with 11 bases between them. Per the germline V gene, CDR1 is SGHTA and CDR2 is FQGNSA. This CDR3 is built from 12 residues. This CDR3 reads CASSSGRYGYTF. The CDR3 DNA follows: TGTGCCAGCAGCTCTGGACGTTACGGCTACACCTTC.

The chain employs TRBV5-1 and TRBJ2-5; TRBD1 or TRBD2 may be the D gene (5 bases each). From germline, CDR1 is SGHRS and CDR2 YFSETQ. The germline V and J ends were trimmed by 0 bases and 2 bases, with 14 bases remaining between them. The CDR3 covers 16 residues. The CDR3 sequence: CASSLGAFGTQETQYF. CDR3 nucleotides: TGCGCCAGCAGCTTGGGGGCTTTCGGGACGCAAGAGACCCAGTACTTC.

V is TRBV5-1 and J is TRBJ2-3, with D perhaps being TRBD1 or TRBD2 (5 bases each). V lost 4 bases and J 4 bases, leaving 13 bases between the germline ends. The CDR3 totals 14 residues. CDR1 is SGHRS, CDR2 YFSETQ, per germline. CDR3 in DNA: TGCGCCAGCAGCGCAGGGAAAGCGGCAGATACGCAGTATTTT. This gives the protein CASSAGKAADTQYF.

The chain links TRBV27 to TRBJ1-2; 9 bases line up with TRBD1. Germline CDR1 and CDR2: MNHEY and SMNVEV (reference sequence). J was trimmed by 7 bases and V by 8 bases; bases with no gene match: 14. The CDR3 sequence is 15 residues long. The CDR3 here is CASRSTGTGLGGYTF. For the CDR3, the DNA is TGTGCCAGCCGTTCCACCGGGACAGGGTTGGGTGGCTACACCTTC.

The rearrangement uses TRBV18 and TRBJ2-2; TRBD2 matches 13 bases. The CDR3 has 18 residues. In germline, CDR1 is KGHSH, CDR2 LQKENI. Germline trimming cut 0 bases from V and 4 bases from J; bases unmatched to any gene: 5. The chain's CDR3 is CASSPPGLAGIGTGELFF. The CDR3 bases are TGTGCCAGCTCACCACCGGGACTAGCGGGAATAGGCACCGGGGAGCTGTTTTTT. The whole variable domain, remainder taken from reference TRBV18 and TRBJ2-2, is NAGVMQNPRHLVRRRGQEARLRCSPMKGHSHVYWYRQLPEEGLKFMVYLQKENIIDESGMPKERFSAEFPKEGPSILRIQQVVRGDSAAYFCASSPPGLAGIGTGELFFGEGSRLTVL.

V usage is TRBV10-3 and J usage is TRBJ2-3; D remains unclear. Germline V gene data show CDR1 as ENHRY and CDR2 as SYGVKD. V was shortened by 4 bases and J by 6 bases, with 8 bases between the two germline ends. The CDR3 is made up of 12 amino acids. The CDR3 here is CAISVSKDTQYF. CDR3 in DNA: TGTGCCATCAGTGTAAGTAAGGATACGCAGTATTTT.

For the CDR3, the DNA is TGTGCCGTAAAAGAGGCAGTGGTGACCGGGGAGCTGTTTTTT. Translated: CAVKEAVVTGELFF. V and J are TRBV28 and TRBJ2-2, with D uncertain. CDR1 is MDHEN, CDR2 SYDVKM, per germline. The CDR3 consists of 14 residues. Between the trimmed V and J ends, which lost 11 bases and 5 bases, there was a span of 18 bases.

The rearrangement links TRBV12-2 to TRBJ2-1; TRBD2 is the table's D call, not checked against the DNA. TRBV12-2 is recorded as a pseudogene. The length of the CDR3 is 12 residues. CDR3 nucleotide sequence: TGTGCAAGTCGCCCTATGTACAATGAGCAGTTCTTC. It is translated as CASRPMYNEQFF.

The chain recombines TRBV5-1 with TRBJ2-5, with D hard to call. V lost 5 bases and J lost 5, with 13 bases in between. Germline values: CDR1 SGHRS, CDR2 YFSETQ. The CDR3 is 13 amino acids. The CDR3 reads CASSRGDRETQYF. CDR3 nucleotide sequence: TGCGCCAGCAGTAGAGGTGACCGCGAGACCCAGTACTTC.

The chain links TRBV9 to TRBJ2-3; 8 nucleotides agree with TRBD2. The CDR3 runs to 16 residues. V lost 4 bases and J lost 5; bases outside the gene matches: 12. Germline lookup yields CDR1 SGDLS and CDR2 YYNGEE. The CDR3 nucleotides are TGTGCCAGCAGCTTCCCCGCGGGGGGAGGGGGAGATACGCAGTATTTT. Translated, it gives CASSFPAGGGGDTQYF.

The chain carries TRBV19 and TRBJ1-2; the match to TRBD1 covers 7 bases. The J segment lost 4 bases and the V segment lost 5 bases, leaving 13 bases of the junction unmatched. CDR1 and CDR2 from the germline V gene are LNHDA and SQIVND (reference sequence). The CDR3 runs 16 residues. CDR3 sequence reads: CASSPKRTGGFYGYTF. CDR3 DNA: TGTGCCAGTAGTCCAAAGCGGACAGGCGGCTTCTATGGCTACACCTTC.

As DNA, the CDR3 is TGCGCCAGCAGCCCGGGACTAGCGGGAGGGCGCCAAGAGACCCAGTACTTC. This gives the protein CASSPGLAGGRQETQYF. The genes are TRBV5-1 and TRBJ2-5, with 16 nucleotides matching TRBD2. CDR1 is SGHRS and CDR2 is YFSETQ in the germline V gene. The CDR3 has 17 amino acids. V shed 4 bases and J 1 base; nucleotides not matched to a gene: 4.

CDR3 protein: CASSMRLAGEDYEQYF. As DNA, the CDR3 is TGTGCCAGTAGTATGAGGCTAGCGGGAGAGGACTACGAGCAGTACTTC. This chain uses TRBV19 with TRBJ2-7, with 10 bases lining up with TRBD2. CDR1 and CDR2 (germline): LNHDA, SQIVND (reference sequence). The trim removed 3 bases at V and 3 bases at J, leaving 8 bases unmatched. The CDR3 totals 16 residues.